The 14 T cell receptor beta chains given below trace back to one sample, sequenced in a study of CD8 T cells in ankylosing spondylitis. TCRdb reanalysed the 5' RACE reads using MiXCR and keeps one entry per CDR3 protein. The sample has hundreds of thousands of distinct CDR3 sequences, about 30% seen once; the top ten hold about 4%. Sequencing was carried out using blood, either unsorted or a sorted T cell fraction (not recorded which). These receptors all stem from a male donor with ankylosing spondylitis or in good health (not recorded which).

This clonotype was recorded a few times. CDR3 amino acids: CASSLYRGKANEQFF. CDR3 coding DNA: TGTGCCAGCAGTTTATACAGGGGGAAGGCCAATGAGCAGTTCTTC. The chain joins TRBV12-3 or TRBV12-4 to TRBJ2-1; 8 nucleotides match TRBD1. This CDR3 has 15 residues. V shed 2 bases, J shed 6 bases, and the junction held 6 bases outside the gene matches.

This chain uses TRBV20-1 with TRBJ1-1, with TRBD1 identical over 7 bases. This CDR3 comprises 15 residues. Germline loops: CDR1 DFQATT, CDR2 SNEGSKA (reference sequence). The V and J ends lost 3 bases and 5 bases, in that order; junction bases with no gene match: 12. The DNA of the CDR3 is TGCAGTGCTAGCGAGCAGGGGGGGATGAGAACTGAAGCTTTCTTT. Its translation is CSASEQGGMRTEAFF.

A few counts support this clonotype. The rearrangement uses TRBV20-1 and TRBJ2-2; D is perhaps TRBD1 or TRBD2 (6 bases each). Trimming pared 6 bases from V and 1 base from J, leaving 15 bases between. Germline loops: CDR1 DFQATT, CDR2 SNEGSKA (reference sequence). The CDR3 consists of 15 residues. CDR3 amino acids: CSAYDGGENTGELFF. The CDR3 DNA reads TGCAGTGCCTACGACGGGGGCGAGAACACCGGGGAGCTGTTTTTT.

The chain uses TRBV20-1 and TRBJ1-4, with D unclear. Germline lookup yields CDR1 DFQATT and CDR2 SNEGSKA (reference sequence). This CDR3 has 10 residues. Trimming removed 7 bases from V and 5 bases from J, with 5 bases in between. The CDR3 DNA sequence: TGCAGTGGCCTGAATGAAAAACTGTTTTTT. Translated, it gives CSGLNEKLFF.

This clonotype occurred a few times. The chain joins TRBV15 to TRBJ2-7; D is unresolved. Trimming took off 0 bases at V and 1 base at J, with 1 base between the two ends. The CDR3 has 12 residues. The V gene's germline CDR1 is LNHNV and CDR2 YYDKDF (reference sequence). The CDR3 DNA is TGTGCCACCAGCAGAGAGTCCTACGAGCAGTACTTC. Its protein is CATSRESYEQYF.

This clonotype was observed at least ten times. The V and J genes are TRBV29-1 and TRBJ1-2, with 7 bases matching TRBD1. CDR1 is SQVTM and CDR2 is ANQGSEA in the germline V gene. Losses at the gene ends were 4 bases for V and 0 bases for J; bases not matched to a gene: 8. The CDR3 sequence is 15 residues long. CDR3 coding DNA: TGCAGCGTTGGAGAGGGACAGTCAGCTAACTATGGCTACACCTTC. This translates into CSVGEGQSANYGYTF.

This clonotype was observed once. V is TRBV7-9 and J is TRBJ2-1, with 7 bases aligning to TRBD1. CDR1 SEHNR and CDR2 FQNEAQ come from the germline V gene (reference sequence). CDR3 size: 13 residues. The trim removed 4 bases at V and 10 bases at J, leaving 7 bases unmatched. This CDR3 is CASSWDRAGEQFF. The CDR3 nucleotides are TGTGCCAGCAGCTGGGACAGAGCAGGCGAGCAGTTCTTC.

This clonotype appeared many times. CDR3 coding DNA: TGTGCCAGCAGCGTAGCCCCAGGGAGCTCCTACGAGCAGTACTTC. As protein: CASSVAPGSSYEQYF. The V and J genes are TRBV9 and TRBJ2-7; D possibly matches TRBD1 or TRBD2 (5 bases each). CDR3 length equals 15 residues. The ends were cut back, 0 bases at V and 0 bases at J, with 10 bases in the middle. The germline CDR1 and CDR2 sequences are SGDLS and YYNGEE. Full variable domain (remainder filled in from reference TRBV9 and TRBJ2-7): DSGVTQTPKHLITATGQRVTLRCSPRSGDLSVYWYQQSLDQGLQFLIQYYNGEERAKGNILERFSAQQFPDLHSELNLSSLELGDSALYFCASSVAPGSSYEQYFGPGTRLTVT.

This clonotype was detected only a few times. The rearrangement uses TRBV6-5 and TRBJ1-5; 8 positions match TRBD1. Germline-derived CDR1 and CDR2 are MNHEY and SVGAGI. Germline trimming cut 2 bases from V and 6 bases from J; bases unmatched to any gene: 15. The CDR3 sequence is 18 residues long. The CDR3 sequence: CASSYGRTGPSGSQPQHF. CDR3 nucleotides: TGTGCCAGCAGTTACGGCCGGACAGGGCCCTCCGGGTCTCAGCCCCAGCATTTT.

This clonotype was detected a few times. The rearrangement uses TRBV7-9 and TRBJ1-1, with D possibly TRBD1 on 5 matching bases. Germline V CDR1 and CDR2: SEHNR, FQNEAQ (reference sequence). Trimming stripped 11 bases from V and 3 bases from J, with 16 bases between. The CDR3 runs to 13 residues. The DNA of the CDR3 is TGTGCCCAGCGTCTGTCGGGGGACACTGAAGCTTTCTTT. Encoded protein: CAQRLSGDTEAFF.

This clonotype was recorded a few times. V is TRBV20-1 and J is TRBJ2-5; 12 bases line up with TRBD2. The trim removed 2 bases at V and 5 bases at J, leaving 6 bases unmatched. CDR3 size: 15 residues. Germline lookup yields CDR1 DFQATT and CDR2 SNEGSKA (reference sequence). The CDR3 reads CSARPAGLAGETQYF. In DNA form, the CDR3 reads TGCAGTGCTAGACCAGCAGGACTAGCGGGGGAGACCCAGTACTTC.

This clonotype was seen many times. The gene calls are TRBV5-1 and TRBJ2-7; 7 nucleotides match TRBD2. The germline V gene has CDR1 SGHRS and CDR2 YFSETQ. The CDR3 consists of 13 residues. V was clipped by 3 bases and J by 1 base; unmatched bases: 1. The CDR3 region has the DNA TGCGCCAGCAGCTATAGCGGGTCCTACGAGCAGTACTTC. This gives the protein CASSYSGSYEQYF.

The chain is built from TRBV7-9 and TRBJ1-5, with D possibly TRBD1 on 6 matching bases. The CDR3 contains 14 residues. Looked up from germline, CDR1 is SEHNR and CDR2 is FQNEAQ (reference sequence). Trimming shortened V by 5 bases and J by 3 bases, and 11 bases separated the two germline ends. The DNA of the CDR3 is TGTGCCAGCAGCAGGGGGGGATCCAATCAGCCCCAGCATTTT. Translating it yields CASSRGGSNQPQHF.

The chain is built from TRBV4-2 and TRBJ1-4, with 9 bases lining up with TRBD1. CDR3 length: 19 amino acids. Trimming at V came to 4 bases and at J to 0 bases, leaving 12 bases not matched to a gene. CDR1 is LGHNA, CDR2 YNFKEQ, per germline. The CDR3 nucleotides are TGTGCCAGCAGCCCGAGTCCGGGACAGGGATATGCAACTAATGAAAAACTGTTTTTT. Translated, it gives CASSPSPGQGYATNEKLFF.